The following is a T cell receptor beta chain sequence with its context. No DNA is shown, since the ends of the CDR3 on it are uncertain; the CDR3 is the one TCRdb lists. These data are taken from a study of tumor-infiltrating lymphocytes in primary liver carcinoma. Starting from roughly 540 ng of total RNA, TCR beta cDNA was produced with a primer in the constant region. The TCR beta library was amplified through three nested multiplex PCR rounds in a modified ARM-PCR procedure. TRBV1-TRBV30 forward primers paired with a C-beta reverse primer were used in the first two PCR rounds, which ran roughly 11 cycles each. TCRdb re-called the multiplex PCR reads with MiXCR, one entry per CDR3 protein. The table includes approximately 330,000 distinct CDR3 sequences, approximately 65% detected once. Looked up from germline, CDR1 is SQVTM and CDR2 is ANQGSEA. The CDR3 totals 13 residues, both ends included.

The source of the blood RNA was unsorted whole blood, and germline DNA was extracted as well. This chain links TRBV29-1 with TRBJ2-7. The sample consisted of peripheral blood. The sequence was obtained from a man aged 40-55 years with primary liver carcinoma and hepatitis B virus infection. The CDR3 loop is CSVGKGSSYERYF.